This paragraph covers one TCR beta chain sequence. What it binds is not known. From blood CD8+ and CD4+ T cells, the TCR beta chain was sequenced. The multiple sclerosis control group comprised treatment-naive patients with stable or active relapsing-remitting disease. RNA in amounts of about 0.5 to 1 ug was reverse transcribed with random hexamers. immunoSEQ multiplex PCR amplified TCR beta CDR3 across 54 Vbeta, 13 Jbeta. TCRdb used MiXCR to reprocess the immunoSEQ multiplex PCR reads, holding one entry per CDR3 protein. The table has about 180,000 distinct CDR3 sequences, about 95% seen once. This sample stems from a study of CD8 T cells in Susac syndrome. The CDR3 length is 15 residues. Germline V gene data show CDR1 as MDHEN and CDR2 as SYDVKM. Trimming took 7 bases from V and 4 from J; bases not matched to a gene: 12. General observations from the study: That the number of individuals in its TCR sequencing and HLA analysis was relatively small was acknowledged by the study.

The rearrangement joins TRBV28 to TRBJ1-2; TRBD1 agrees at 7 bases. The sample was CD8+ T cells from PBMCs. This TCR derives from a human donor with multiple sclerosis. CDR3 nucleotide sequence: TGTGCCAGCAAGGAAACCGGGACAGAAATCTATGGCTACACCTTC. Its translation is CASKETGTEIYGYTF.